This T cell receptor (beta chain) was documented in a study of blood T cell repertoires in COVID-19. Study-level information: Some COVID-19 samples were acute and others convalescent; all came from the United States, Italy and Spain. PBMCs, B-cell-depleted T cells, or T cells were the source of the cDNA or gDNA that made up the material.

With 1 base removed from V and 5 bases from J, the gap between germline ends came to 11 bases. The V gene's germline CDR1 is SGHTA and CDR2 FQGNSA. The CDR3 runs 14 residues. Exposed study participants had met a COVID-19 case within 2 weeks before entry. Study processing details: Amplification of reference gene primers was used by the study to estimate nucleated cell counts. Only in-frame clones appear in the TCRdb table, and some are missing; sequencing was by immunoSEQ multiplex PCR. V and J calls plus clone size are reproduced from that table; the DNA served to infer D and trimming. The sample consists of roughly 250,000 clones, approximately 88% of them appearing once.

This chain joins TRBV7-2 and TRBJ1-2, with a possible D match to TRBD1 (5 bases). Specimen: PBMCs or T cells enriched from blood (not recorded which). This TCR came from a woman aged 40 to 50 who had been exposed to COVID-19. The DNA for the CDR3 is TGTGCCAGCAGCTTAGGCAGGGCCGGGTATGGCTACACCTTC. This codes for CASSLGRAGYGYTF.